The 4 T cell receptor beta chains listed next were all sequenced from one sample in a study of neurological immune-mediated disorders. TCRdb redid the calling of the 5' RACE reads with MiXCR, one entry per CDR3 protein. The sample consists of some 60,000 distinct CDR3 sequences, around 3.8% of them appearing once. Sequenced material: PBMCs. The source is a woman aged 45-60 years with multiple sclerosis.

This clonotype was found many times. The chain joins TRBV12-5 to TRBJ2-7; D possibly corresponds to TRBD2 (6 bases). This CDR3 region has 13 residues. CDR1 is LGHNT and CDR2 is FRNRAP in the germline V gene. V lost 8 bases and J lost 2, with 13 bases in between. CDR3 nucleotides: TGTGCTAGTCAGCGCGGGGCAACCTACGAGCAGTACTTC. Protein product: CASQRGATYEQYF.

This clonotype has a count of ten or more. The chain is built from TRBV2 and TRBJ2-5; weak D call: TRBD2 (6 bases). CDR3 size: 14 residues. Trimming removed 6 bases at V and 5 bases at J, with 16 bases between. CDR1 SNHLY and CDR2 FYNNEI come from the germline V gene. The CDR3 DNA reads as TGTGCCAGCAGGGGGGGTCAGGTCAGCGAGACCCAGTACTTC. It translates to CASRGGQVSETQYF.

This clonotype was seen at least ten times. The V and J genes are TRBV10-2 and TRBJ1-5, with D maybe TRBD1 (6 bases). CDR1 is WSHSY and CDR2 is SAAADI in the germline V gene. The CDR3 has 14 amino acids. V was cut by 3 bases and J by 3 bases, with 9 bases left in between. The CDR3 DNA reads as TGCGCCAGCAGTGATTGGGGGCTCAATCAGCCCCAGCATTTT. It specifies CASSDWGLNQPQHF.

Many counts were recorded for this clonotype. The genes are TRBV5-1 and TRBJ2-1; maybe TRBD1 (5 bases). Trimming pared 2 bases from V and 1 base from J, leaving 7 bases between. The CDR3 runs 14 residues. From germline, CDR1 is SGHRS and CDR2 YFSETQ. The CDR3: CASSFQGSYNEQFF. The DNA of the CDR3 is TGCGCCAGCAGCTTTCAGGGATCCTACAATGAGCAGTTCTTC.